A selection of T cell receptor beta chains follows, all from one sample in a study of cytomegalovirus exposure and HLA in healthy donors. Profiling relied on immunoSEQ multiplex PCR, and the TCRdb table lists in-frame clones only, not all of them. The sample includes about 120,000 clones, more than 60% of them seen just once. Material for sequencing was PBMCs. All receptors come from a middle-aged woman in good health and CMV-seropositive. CDR3s include the opening cysteine and the closing phenylalanine or tryptophan. The order of the fields is V gene, D gene, clone size, J gene, CDR3 protein, CDR3 DNA. A D gene is named only where the DNA matches it firmly. Only part of the rows carry a size: once, few, many, or a class if the clone is expanded.

TRBV9	.	.	TRBJ2-5	CASSVASQETQYF	TGTGCCAGCAGCGTAGCCAGCCAAGAGACCCAGTACTTC
TRBV19	TRBD2	.	TRBJ2-3	CASSTLGGGSGTDTQYF	TGTGCCAGTAGTACCCTGGGAGGCGGGAGCGGCACAGATACGCAGTATTTT
TRBV5-4	.	.	TRBJ1-2	CASSSGQHYGYTF	TGTGCCAGCAGCAGTGGACAGCACTATGGCTACACCTTC
TRBV5-8	.	.	TRBJ2-3	CASSSGHRTDTQYF	TGTGCCAGCAGCTCGGGACACCGCACAGATACGCAGTATTTT
TRBV6-5	TRBD1	.	TRBJ1-6	CASSYGTGLNSPLHF	TGTGCCAGCAGTTACGGGACAGGGCTGAATTCACCCCTCCACTTT
TRBV5-8	.	.	TRBJ2-1	CASSFNWYNEQFF	TGTGCCAGCAGCTTTAACTGGTACAATGAGCAGTTCTTC
TRBV28	.	.	TRBJ1-4	CASSLRVPNEKLFF	TGTGCCAGCAGTTTAAGAGTGCCTAATGAAAAACTGTTTTTT
TRBV10-2	TRBD2	.	TRBJ2-1	CASSEGGGRSYNEQFF	TGCGCCAGCAGTGAGGGAGGCGGGAGAAGCTACAATGAGCAGTTCTTC
TRBV6-5	.	.	TRBJ2-7	CASSLTVGIYEQYF	TGTGCCAGCAGCCTGACAGTGGGGATCTACGAGCAGTACTTC
TRBV6-4	TRBD2	.	TRBJ2-1	CASSVASGGYNEQFF	TGTGCCAGCAGTGTCGCTAGCGGGGGCTACAATGAGCAGTTCTTC
TRBV6-1	TRBD2	.	TRBJ2-7	CASSELAGGSFYEQYF	TGTGCCAGCAGTGAACTAGCGGGGGGATCTTTCTACGAGCAGTACTTC
TRBV7-6	.	.	TRBJ1-1	CASSSGGGMNTEAFF	TGTGCCAGCTCCTCTGGGGGGGGGATGAACACTGAAGCTTTCTTT
TRBV19	TRBD1	.	TRBJ1-1	CASRMDRYTEAFF	TGTGCCAGCCGGATGGACAGGTACACTGAAGCTTTCTTT
TRBV27	TRBD2	.	TRBJ2-5	CASSLRGSGESPGAQYF	TGTGCCAGCAGCCTAAGGGGTAGCGGGGAGTCCCCGGGGGCCCAGTACTTC
TRBV10-1	.	few	TRBJ2-2	CASSEKRTGELFF	TGCGCCAGCAGTGAGAAGAGGACCGGGGAGCTGTTTTTT
TRBV29-1	TRBD1	.	TRBJ2-7	CSVERVTGAVGEQYF	TGCAGCGTTGAACGAGTTACAGGGGCCGTCGGCGAGCAGTACTTC
TRBV10-2	TRBD1	.	TRBJ1-1	CATAGDRGEAFF	TGCGCCACCGCTGGGGACAGGGGTGAAGCTTTCTTT
TRBV10-3	.	.	TRBJ2-7	CAISGRDFYEQYF	TGTGCCATCAGTGGACGGGACTTTTACGAGCAGTACTTC
TRBV6-5	TRBD1	.	TRBJ2-5	CASSYSDRGAQETQYF	TGTGCCAGCAGTTACTCGGACAGGGGAGCCCAAGAGACCCAGTACTTC
TRBV6-5	.	once	TRBJ1-1	CASSYLDTNTEAFF	TGTGCCAGCAGTTACTTAGACACCAACACTGAAGCTTTCTTT